A selection of T cell receptor beta chains follows, all from one sample in a study of cytomegalovirus exposure and HLA in healthy donors. Profiling relied on immunoSEQ multiplex PCR, and the TCRdb table lists in-frame clones only, not all of them. The sample has around 150,000 clones; 76% are singletons. Sequencing was performed on PBMCs. These receptors came from a man aged 35-49 years in good health and CMV-seronegative. Both conserved end residues are part of each CDR3. The order of the fields is J gene, clone size, V gene, D gene, CDR3 protein, CDR3 DNA. The D gene is left open where the match is weak. Part of the rows lack a size; the others show once, few, many or a class for expanded clones.

TRBJ2-2 . TRBV12-5 . CASGLVGLTGELFF TGTGCTAGTGGTTTGGTGGGCTTGACCGGGGAGCTGTTTTTT
TRBJ2-7 . TRBV14 TRBD1 CASSLRQGHEQYF TGTGCCAGCAGCCTCAGACAGGGCCACGAGCAGTACTTC
TRBJ1-1 . TRBV10-2 TRBD1 CASSDPGGEAEAFF TGCGCCAGCAGTGACCCAGGGGGCGAGGCTGAAGCTTTCTTT
TRBJ1-6 once TRBV5-1 TRBD1 CANRDSFNSPLHF TGCGCCAACCGGGACAGCTTTAATTCACCCCTCCACTTT
TRBJ1-2 . TRBV5-6 TRBD1 CASSWTGITNYGYTF TGTGCCAGCAGCTGGACAGGGATTACTAACTATGGCTACACCTTC
TRBJ2-7 . TRBV6-5 TRBD1 CASTQTGGLTYEQYF TGTGCCAGCACCCAAACAGGGGGCCTAACCTACGAGCAGTACTTC
TRBJ1-2 . TRBV6-1 . CASSEAGEGYGYTF TGTGCCAGCAGTGAAGCGGGCGAAGGCTATGGCTACACCTTC
TRBJ1-2 . TRBV29-1 TRBD1 CSVEDWTGDYGYTF TGCAGCGTTGAAGATTGGACAGGGGACTATGGCTACACCTTC
TRBJ2-3 . TRBV5-8 TRBD1 CASSGGQGLDTQYF TGTGCCAGCAGCGGGGGACAGGGTTTAGATACGCAGTATTTT
TRBJ1-1 once TRBV5-1 TRBD1 CASSPRVVTGGSLMNTEAFF TGCGCCAGCAGCCCTCGGGTGGTTACAGGGGGGTCCCTCATGAACACTGAAGCTTTCTTT
TRBJ1-2 . TRBV5-1 . CASSLEAGYGYTF TGCGCCAGCAGCTTGGAGGCAGGTTATGGCTACACCTTC
TRBJ2-5 once TRBV13 . CASSLRGRVRETQYF TGTGCCAGCAGCTTGAGGGGGAGGGTCCGGGAGACCCAGTACTTC
TRBJ2-1 . TRBV7-8 TRBD2 CASSLASGVAAEQFF TGTGCCAGCAGCTTAGCCAGCGGGGTGGCTGCTGAGCAGTTCTTC
TRBJ2-5 few TRBV29-1 TRBD1 CSVEDIGRSRDRGWETQYF TGCAGCGTTGAAGATATAGGACGGAGCCGGGACAGGGGTTGGGAGACCCAGTACTTC
TRBJ2-1 . TRBV5-1 TRBD2 CASSSRTSGVNNEQFF TGCGCCAGCAGCTCTAGGACTAGCGGGGTTAACAATGAGCAGTTCTTC